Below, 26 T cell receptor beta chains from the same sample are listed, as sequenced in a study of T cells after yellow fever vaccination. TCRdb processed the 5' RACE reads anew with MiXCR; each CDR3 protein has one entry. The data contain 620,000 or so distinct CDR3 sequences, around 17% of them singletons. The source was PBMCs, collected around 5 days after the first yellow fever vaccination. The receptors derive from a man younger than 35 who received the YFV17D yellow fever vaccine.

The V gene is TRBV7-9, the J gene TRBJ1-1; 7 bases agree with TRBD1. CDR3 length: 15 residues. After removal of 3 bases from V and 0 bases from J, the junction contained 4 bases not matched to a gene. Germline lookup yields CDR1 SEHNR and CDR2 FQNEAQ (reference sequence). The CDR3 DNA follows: TGTGCCAGCAGCTTGACCGGGACAGTGAACACTGAAGCTTTCTTT. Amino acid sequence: CASSLTGTVNTEAFF.

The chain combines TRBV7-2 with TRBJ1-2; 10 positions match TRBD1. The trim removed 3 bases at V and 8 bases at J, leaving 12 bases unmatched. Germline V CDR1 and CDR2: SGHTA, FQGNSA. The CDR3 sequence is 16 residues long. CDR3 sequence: CASSLFSLGTGDGYTF. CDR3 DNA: TGTGCCAGCAGCTTGTTTTCTCTGGGGACAGGGGACGGCTACACCTTC. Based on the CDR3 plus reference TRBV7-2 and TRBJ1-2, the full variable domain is GAGVSQSPSNKVTEKGKDVELRCDPISGHTALYWYRQSLGQGLEFLIYFQGNSAPDKSGLPSDRFSAERTGGSVSTLTIQRTQQEDSAVYLCASSLFSLGTGDGYTFGSGTRLTVV.

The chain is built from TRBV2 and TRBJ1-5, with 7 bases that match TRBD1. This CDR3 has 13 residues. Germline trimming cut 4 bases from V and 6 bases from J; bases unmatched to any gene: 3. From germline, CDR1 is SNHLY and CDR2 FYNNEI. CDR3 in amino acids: CASSVQGTQPQHF. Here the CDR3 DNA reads TGTGCCAGCAGTGTACAGGGGACTCAGCCCCAGCATTTT.

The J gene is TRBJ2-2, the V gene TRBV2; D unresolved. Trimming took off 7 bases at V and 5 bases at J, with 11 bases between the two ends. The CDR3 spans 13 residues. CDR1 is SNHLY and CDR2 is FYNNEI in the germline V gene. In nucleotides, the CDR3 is TGTGCCAGCAATACACCTTATACCGGGGAGCTGTTTTTT. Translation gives CASNTPYTGELFF. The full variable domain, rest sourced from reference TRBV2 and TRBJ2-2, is EPEVTQTPSHQVTQMGQEVILRCVPISNHLYFYWYRQILGQKVEFLVSFYNNEISEKSEIFDDQFSVERPDGSNFTLKIRSTKLEDSAMYFCASNTPYTGELFFGEGSRLTVL.

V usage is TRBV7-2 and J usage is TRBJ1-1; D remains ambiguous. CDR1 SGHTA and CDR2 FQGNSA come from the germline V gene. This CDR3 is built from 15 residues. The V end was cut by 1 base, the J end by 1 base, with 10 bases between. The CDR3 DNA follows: TGTGCCAGCAGCTTAGGCCCCCCAGGGAACACTGAAGCTTTCTTT. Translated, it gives CASSLGPPGNTEAFF.

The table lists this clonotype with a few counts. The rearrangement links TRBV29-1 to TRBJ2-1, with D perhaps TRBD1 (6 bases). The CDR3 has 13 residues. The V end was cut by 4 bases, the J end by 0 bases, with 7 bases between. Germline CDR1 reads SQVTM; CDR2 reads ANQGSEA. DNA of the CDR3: TGCAGCGTTGTAGGGGGCTCCTACAATGAGCAGTTCTTC. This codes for CSVVGGSYNEQFF.

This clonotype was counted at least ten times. CDR3 region: CASSPFSGTSTANVLTF. CDR3 in DNA: TGTGCCAGCAGCCCTTTTTCCGGGACAAGTACGGCCAACGTCCTGACTTTC. This chain uses TRBV7-3 with TRBJ2-6; D might be TRBD1 (6 bases). The germline V and J ends were trimmed by 5 bases and 6 bases, with 20 bases remaining between them. This CDR3 has 17 amino acids. The germline V gene encodes CDR1 SGHTA and CDR2 FQGTGA.

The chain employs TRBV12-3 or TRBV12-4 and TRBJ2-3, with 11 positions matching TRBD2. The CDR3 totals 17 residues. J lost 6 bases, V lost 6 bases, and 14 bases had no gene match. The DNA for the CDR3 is TGTGCCAGCAGCCCGCCATTTAGCGGGGGGGCCGCGGATACGCAGTATTTT. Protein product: CASSPPFSGGAADTQYF.

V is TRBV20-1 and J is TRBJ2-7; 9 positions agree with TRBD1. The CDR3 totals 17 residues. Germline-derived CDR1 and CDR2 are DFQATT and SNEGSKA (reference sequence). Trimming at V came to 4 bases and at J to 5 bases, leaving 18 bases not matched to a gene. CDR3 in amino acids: CSAKRSSGTGRLHEQYV. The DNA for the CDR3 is TGCAGTGCTAAGAGGTCGTCCGGGACAGGGCGCTTGCACGAGCAGTACGTC.

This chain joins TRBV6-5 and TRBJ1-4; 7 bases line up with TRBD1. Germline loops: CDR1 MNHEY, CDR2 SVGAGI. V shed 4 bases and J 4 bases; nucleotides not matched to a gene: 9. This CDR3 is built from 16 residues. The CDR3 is CASSFSSGTVNEKLFF. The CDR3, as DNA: TGTGCCAGCAGTTTTTCGTCCGGGACAGTTAATGAAAAACTGTTTTTT.

The CDR3 spells CASSLTSGVSDTQYF. The CDR3 nucleotides read TGTGCCAGCAGCTTGACTAGCGGGGTCTCGGATACGCAGTATTTT. V and J are TRBV5-6 and TRBJ2-3, with 10 bases aligning to TRBD2. V was pared by 1 base and J by 6 bases, with 5 bases of the junction left unmatched. Per germline, CDR1 SGHDT and CDR2 YYEEEE. The CDR3 covers 15 residues.

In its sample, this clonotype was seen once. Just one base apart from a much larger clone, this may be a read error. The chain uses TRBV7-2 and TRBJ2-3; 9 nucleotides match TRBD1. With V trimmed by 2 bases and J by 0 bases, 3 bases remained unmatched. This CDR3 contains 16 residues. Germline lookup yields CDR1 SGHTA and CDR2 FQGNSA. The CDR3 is CASSLFGTGSTDTQYF. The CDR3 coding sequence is TGTGCCAGCAGCTTATTCGGGACAGGGAGCACAGATACGCAGTATTTT.

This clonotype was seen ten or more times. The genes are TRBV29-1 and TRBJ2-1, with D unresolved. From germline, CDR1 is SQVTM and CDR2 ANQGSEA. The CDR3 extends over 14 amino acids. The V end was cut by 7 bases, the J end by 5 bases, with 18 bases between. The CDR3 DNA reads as TGCAGCGCAACGCAAGGCGCGCCCGACAATGAGCAGTTCTTC. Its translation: CSATQGAPDNEQFF.

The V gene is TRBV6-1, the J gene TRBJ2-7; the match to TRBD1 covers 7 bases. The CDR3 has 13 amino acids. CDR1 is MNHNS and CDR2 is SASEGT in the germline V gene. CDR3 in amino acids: CASSDGTATFLHV. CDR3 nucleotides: TGTGCCAGCAGTGATGGGACAGCTACCTTTCTTCACGTC.

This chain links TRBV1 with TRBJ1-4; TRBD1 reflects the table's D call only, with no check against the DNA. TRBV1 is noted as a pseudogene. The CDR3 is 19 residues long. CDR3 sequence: CTSSHPTGSGGRPNEKLFF. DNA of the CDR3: TGCACCAGCAGCCACCCGACAGGGTCCGGGGGTCGACCTAATGAAAAACTGTTTTTT.

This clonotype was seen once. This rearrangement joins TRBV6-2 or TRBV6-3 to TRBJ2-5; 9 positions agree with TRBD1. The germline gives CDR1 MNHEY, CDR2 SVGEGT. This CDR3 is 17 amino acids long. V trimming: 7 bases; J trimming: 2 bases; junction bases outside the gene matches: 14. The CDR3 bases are TGTGCCAGCACTAAGTTCCCGCCGGGACAGGGTCAAGAGACCCAGTACTTC. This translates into CASTKFPPGQGQETQYF.

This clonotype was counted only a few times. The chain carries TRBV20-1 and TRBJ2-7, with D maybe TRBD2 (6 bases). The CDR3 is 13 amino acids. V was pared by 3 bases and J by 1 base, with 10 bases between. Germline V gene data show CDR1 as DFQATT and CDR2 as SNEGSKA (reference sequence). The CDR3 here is CSASASGSYEQYF. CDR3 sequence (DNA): TGCAGTGCTAGCGCCAGCGGGTCCTACGAGCAGTACTTC.

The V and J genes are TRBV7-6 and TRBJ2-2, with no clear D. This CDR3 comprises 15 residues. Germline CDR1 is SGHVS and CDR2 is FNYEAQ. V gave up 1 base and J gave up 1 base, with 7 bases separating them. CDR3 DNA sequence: TGTGCCAGCAGCTTAGGTTCAGGGAACACCGGGGAGCTGTTTTTT. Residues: CASSLGSGNTGELFF.

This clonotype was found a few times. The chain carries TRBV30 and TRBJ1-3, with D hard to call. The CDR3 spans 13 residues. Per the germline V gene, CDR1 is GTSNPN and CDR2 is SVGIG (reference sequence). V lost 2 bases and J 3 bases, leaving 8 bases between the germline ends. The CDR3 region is CAWSPLLGNTIYF. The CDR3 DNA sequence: TGTGCCTGGAGTCCACTCCTTGGAAACACCATATATTTT.

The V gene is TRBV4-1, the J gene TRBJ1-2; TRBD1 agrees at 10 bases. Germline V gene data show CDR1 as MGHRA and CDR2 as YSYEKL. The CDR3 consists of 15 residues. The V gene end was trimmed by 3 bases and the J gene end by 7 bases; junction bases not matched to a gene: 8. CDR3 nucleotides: TGCGCCAGCAGCCAGCCGGGACAGGGGCTTCGTGGCTACACCTTC. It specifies CASSQPGQGLRGYTF.

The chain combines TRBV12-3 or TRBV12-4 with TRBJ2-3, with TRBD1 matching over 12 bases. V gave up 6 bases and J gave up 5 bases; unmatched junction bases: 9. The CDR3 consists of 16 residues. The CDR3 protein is CASSYRDRGPGDTQYF. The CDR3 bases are TGTGCCAGCAGCTATCGGGACAGGGGGCCGGGAGATACGCAGTATTTT.

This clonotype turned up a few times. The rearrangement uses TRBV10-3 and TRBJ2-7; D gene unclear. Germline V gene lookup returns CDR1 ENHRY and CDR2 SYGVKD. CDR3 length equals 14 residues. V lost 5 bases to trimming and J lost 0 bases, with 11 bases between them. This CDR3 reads CAISLGPPSYEQYF. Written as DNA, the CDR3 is TGTGCCATCAGTTTGGGCCCCCCCTCCTACGAGCAGTACTTC.

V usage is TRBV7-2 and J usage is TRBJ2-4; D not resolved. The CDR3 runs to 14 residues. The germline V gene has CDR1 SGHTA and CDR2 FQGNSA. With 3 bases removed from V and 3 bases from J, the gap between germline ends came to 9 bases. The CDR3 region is CASSLWLDKNIQYF. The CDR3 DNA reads TGTGCCAGCAGCTTGTGGTTGGACAAAAACATTCAGTACTTC. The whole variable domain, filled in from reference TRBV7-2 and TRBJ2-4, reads GAGVSQSPSNKVTEKGKDVELRCDPISGHTALYWYRQSLGQGLEFLIYFQGNSAPDKSGLPSDRFSAERTGGSVSTLTIQRTQQEDSAVYLCASSLWLDKNIQYFGAGTRLSVL.

The chain's CDR3 is CASSLGVRATNEKLFF. CDR3 DNA: TGTGCCAGCAGTTTGGGGGTCCGGGCAACTAATGAAAAACTGTTTTTT. The chain uses TRBV12-3 or TRBV12-4 and TRBJ1-4, with a tentative D call TRBD1 (5 bases). The CDR3 loop spans 16 amino acids. V lost 3 bases, J lost 0 bases, and 11 bases lay in between.

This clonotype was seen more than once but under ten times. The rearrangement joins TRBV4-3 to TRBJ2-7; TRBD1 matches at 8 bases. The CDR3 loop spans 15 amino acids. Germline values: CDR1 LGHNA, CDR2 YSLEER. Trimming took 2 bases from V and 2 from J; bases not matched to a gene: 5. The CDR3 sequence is CASSQSRTGPYEQYF. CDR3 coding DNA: TGCGCCAGCAGCCAATCGAGGACAGGGCCCTACGAGCAGTACTTC.

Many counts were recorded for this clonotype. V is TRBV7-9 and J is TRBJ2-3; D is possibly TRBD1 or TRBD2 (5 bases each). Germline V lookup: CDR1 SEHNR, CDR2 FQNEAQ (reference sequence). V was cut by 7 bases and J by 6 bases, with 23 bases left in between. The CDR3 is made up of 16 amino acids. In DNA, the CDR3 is TGTGCCAGCACCCAGTCCGGGGCAGCGGACCTGGATACGCAGTATTTT. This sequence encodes CASTQSGAADLDTQYF.